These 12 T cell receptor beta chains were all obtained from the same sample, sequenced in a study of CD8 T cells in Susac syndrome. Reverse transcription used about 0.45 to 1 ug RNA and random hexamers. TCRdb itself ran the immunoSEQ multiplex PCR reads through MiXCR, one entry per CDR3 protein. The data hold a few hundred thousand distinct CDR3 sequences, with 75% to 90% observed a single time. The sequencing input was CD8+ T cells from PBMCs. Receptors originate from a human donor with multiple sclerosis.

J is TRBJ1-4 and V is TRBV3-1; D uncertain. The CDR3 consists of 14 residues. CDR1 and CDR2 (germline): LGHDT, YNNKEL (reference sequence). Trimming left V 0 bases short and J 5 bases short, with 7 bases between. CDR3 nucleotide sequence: TGTGCCAGCAGCCAAGAAGATGGAAATGAAAAACTGTTTTTT. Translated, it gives CASSQEDGNEKLFF.

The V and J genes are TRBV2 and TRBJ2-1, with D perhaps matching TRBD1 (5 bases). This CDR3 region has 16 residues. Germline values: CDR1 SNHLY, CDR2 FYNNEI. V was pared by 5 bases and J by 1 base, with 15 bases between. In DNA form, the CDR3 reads TGTGCCAGCAGTTACCTACAGGTATTATCCTACAATGAGCAGTTCTTC. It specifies CASSYLQVLSYNEQFF.

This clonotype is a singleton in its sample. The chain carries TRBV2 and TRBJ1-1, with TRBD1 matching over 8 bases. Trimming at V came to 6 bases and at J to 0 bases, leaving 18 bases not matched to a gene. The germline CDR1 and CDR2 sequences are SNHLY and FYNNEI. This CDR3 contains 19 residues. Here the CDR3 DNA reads TGTGCCAGCAGGGTATTGACAGGGGCTAGGATTCCAATGAACACTGAAGCTTTCTTT. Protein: CASRVLTGARIPMNTEAFF.

This CDR3 reads CASRGGREETQYF. The CDR3 coding sequence is TGTGCCAGCAGGGGGGGCAGAGAAGAGACCCAGTACTTC. V and J are TRBV5-4 and TRBJ2-5, with D perhaps TRBD1 or TRBD2 (6 bases each). The germline V gene has CDR1 SGHNT and CDR2 YYREEE (reference sequence). The V end lost 5 bases, the J end lost 3 bases, and 11 bases lay between the germline ends. The CDR3 spans 13 residues. Full variable domain (outside the CDR3, taken from reference TRBV5-4 and TRBJ2-5): ETGVTQSPTHLIKTRGQQVTLRCSSQSGHNTVSWYQQALGQGPQFIFQYYREEENGRGNFPPRFSGLQFPNYSSELNVNALELDDSALYLCASRGGREETQYFGPGTRLLVL.

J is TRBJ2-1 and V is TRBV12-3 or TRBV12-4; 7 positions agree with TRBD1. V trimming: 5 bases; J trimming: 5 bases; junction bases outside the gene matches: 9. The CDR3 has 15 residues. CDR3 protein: CASSKYRGVDNEQFF. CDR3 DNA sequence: TGTGCCAGCAGTAAATACAGGGGCGTGGACAATGAGCAGTTCTTC.

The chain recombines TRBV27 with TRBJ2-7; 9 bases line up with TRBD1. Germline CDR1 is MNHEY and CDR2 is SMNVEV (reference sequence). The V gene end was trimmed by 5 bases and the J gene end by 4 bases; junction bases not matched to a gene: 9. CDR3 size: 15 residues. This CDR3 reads CASSGGQGVHYEQYF. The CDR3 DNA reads TGTGCCAGCAGTGGGGGACAGGGAGTGCATTACGAGCAGTACTTC.

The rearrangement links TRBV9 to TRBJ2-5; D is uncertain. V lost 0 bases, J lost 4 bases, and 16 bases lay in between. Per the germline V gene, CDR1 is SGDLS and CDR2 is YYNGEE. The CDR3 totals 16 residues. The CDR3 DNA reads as TGTGCCAGCAGCGTAGATCCGGACCCCCGCGGAGAGACCCAGTACTTC. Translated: CASSVDPDPRGETQYF.

Here the CDR3 DNA reads TGCGCCAGCAGCCAAGAACAGAATCAGCCCCAGCATTTT. Residues: CASSQEQNQPQHF. This rearrangement joins TRBV4-1 to TRBJ1-5; no reliable D call. The length of the CDR3 is 13 residues. Germline V CDR1 and CDR2: MGHRA, YSYEKL. Trimming shortened V by 0 bases and J by 4 bases, and 4 bases separated the two germline ends.

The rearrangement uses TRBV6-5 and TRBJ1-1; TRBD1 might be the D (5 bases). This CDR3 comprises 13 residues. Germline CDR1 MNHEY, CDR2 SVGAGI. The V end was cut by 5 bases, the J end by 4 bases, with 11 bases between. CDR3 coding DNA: TGTGCCAGCAGTAGTAGCGGGGGCACTGAAGCTTTCTTT. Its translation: CASSSSGGTEAFF.

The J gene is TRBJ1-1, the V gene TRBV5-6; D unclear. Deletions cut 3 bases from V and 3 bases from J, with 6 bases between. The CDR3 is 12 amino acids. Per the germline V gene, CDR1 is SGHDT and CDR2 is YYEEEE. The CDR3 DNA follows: TGTGCCAGCAGCTACAAGCACACTGAAGCTTTCTTT. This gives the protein CASSYKHTEAFF.

CDR3 DNA sequence: TGTGCCAGCAGTCCAAGTCCGGCCATGGAAAGATACACCGGGGAGCTGTTTTTT. It specifies CASSPSPAMERYTGELFF. The chain employs TRBV2 and TRBJ2-2; D uncertain. CDR1 and CDR2 from the germline V gene are SNHLY and FYNNEI. The V end lost 5 bases, the J end lost 3 bases, and 22 bases lay between the germline ends. This CDR3 has 18 amino acids. Full variable domain (outside the CDR3, taken from reference TRBV2 and TRBJ2-2): EPEVTQTPSHQVTQMGQEVILRCVPISNHLYFYWYRQILGQKVEFLVSFYNNEISEKSEIFDDQFSVERPDGSNFTLKIRSTKLEDSAMYFCASSPSPAMERYTGELFFGEGSRLTVL.

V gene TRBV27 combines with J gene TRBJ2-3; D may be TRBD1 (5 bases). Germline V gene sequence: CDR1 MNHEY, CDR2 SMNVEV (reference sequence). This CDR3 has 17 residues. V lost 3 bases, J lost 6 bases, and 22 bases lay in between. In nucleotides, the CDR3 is TGTGCCAGCAGTTTTTTACTCGACCTACCACAGGCGGATACGCAGTATTTT. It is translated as CASSFLLDLPQADTQYF.